The rows below give T cell receptor beta chains drawn from one sample of a study of early T cells in non-severe SARS-CoV-2 infection. TCRdb analysed the 5' RACE reads with MiXCR anew, one entry per CDR3 protein. The repertoire holds about 110,000 distinct CDR3 sequences, with 10% to 15% as singletons. Here the sequenced sample was whole blood, taken at baseline. These receptors came from an adult who was a healthcare worker with PCR-confirmed SARS-CoV-2 infection or an uninfected control (not recorded which). Both conserved end residues are part of each CDR3.

15 | TRBJ2-3 | TRBV6-2/TRBV6-3 | CASSYSPKNTDTQYF
16 | TRBJ1-1 | TRBV9 | CASSARTSGGSTEAFF
14 | TRBJ2-3 | TRBV7-3 | CASSYRGPEDTQYF
15 | TRBJ2-2 | TRBV29-1 | CSASRGPANTGELFF
13 | TRBJ1-2 | TRBV6-1 | CASLGHLRDGYTF
14 | TRBJ1-2 | TRBV7-2 | CASSPGGAPSGYTF
13 | TRBJ2-3 | TRBV6-1 | CASSEVGTDTQYF
17 | TRBJ2-3 | TRBV6-2/TRBV6-3 | CASSRYPGAGSRDTQYF
13 | TRBJ1-2 | TRBV5-1 | CASSLPGNYGYTF
14 | TRBJ2-1 | TRBV6-1 | CASSVSEGTNEQFF
12 | TRBJ2-3 | TRBV7-2 | CASSWSGDTQYF
11 | TRBJ2-5 | TRBV7-9 | CASSSLNQTVF
12 | TRBJ2-7 | TRBV7-2 | CASSLGSSEQYF
13 | TRBJ2-3 | TRBV19 | CAIGTRGEDTQYF
13 | TRBJ2-5 | TRBV5-1 | CASSLGLAETQYF
15 | TRBJ2-2 | TRBV3-1 | CASRRTDFSAGELFF
12 | TRBJ1-5 | TRBV27 | CASSTGYQPQHF